This entry lists 30 T cell receptor beta chains sequenced from one sample in a study of OX40 agonist ivuxolimab in advanced cancers. Method: immunoSEQ multiplex PCR; TCRdb's copy keeps in-frame clones and lacks some. This sample has approximately 55,000 clones, with more than 75% found just once. The sequenced sample was CD4+ or CD8+ T cells sorted from blood, obtained in a trial of the OX40 agonist ivuxolimab. The receptors were sampled from an adult with an advanced solid tumor such as melanoma, head and neck, liver or kidney cancer.

This sequence joins TRBV6-4 and TRBJ2-1, with a tentative D call TRBD1 (5 bases). V shed 2 bases and J shed 9 bases, with 14 bases lying between them. CDR1 and CDR2 (germline): MRHNA, SNTAGT. The length of the CDR3 is 14 residues. CDR3 DNA sequence: TGTGCCAGCAGTGACAGCGCAGGGTTCGGTGAGCAGTTCTTC. This translates into CASSDSAGFGEQFF.

The chain is built from TRBV2 and TRBJ2-7; 7 bases line up with TRBD2. V was pared by 7 bases and J by 6 bases, with 3 bases of the junction left unmatched. CDR3 length: 11 residues. CDR1 is SNHLY, CDR2 FYNNEI, per germline. CDR3 amino acids: CASKSGGEQYF. DNA for the CDR3: TGTGCCAGCAAATCGGGAGGCGAGCAGTACTTC.

The gene calls are TRBV6-5 and TRBJ1-2, with D hard to call. The CDR3 length is 12 residues. In germline, CDR1 is MNHEY, CDR2 SVGAGI. V shed 6 bases and J shed 8 bases, with 13 bases lying between them. CDR3 residues: CASSQTRGGYTF. The CDR3 region has the DNA TGTGCCAGCAGCCAGACGCGAGGGGGCTACACCTTC.

V and J are TRBV18 and TRBJ2-7, with 7 bases that match TRBD2. V lost 5 bases to trimming and J lost 6 bases; unmatched junction nucleotides: 7. The CDR3 totals 13 residues. Germline CDR1 is KGHSH and CDR2 is LQKENI. The chain's CDR3 is CASSREGKGEQYF. As DNA, the CDR3 is TGTGCCAGCTCAAGGGAGGGGAAGGGCGAGCAGTACTTC. Using reference TRBV18 and TRBJ2-7 for the parts outside the CDR3, the full variable domain is NAGVMQNPRHLVRRRGQEARLRCSPMKGHSHVYWYRQLPEEGLKFMVYLQKENIIDESGMPKERFSAEFPKEGPSILRIQQVVRGDSAAYFCASSREGKGEQYFGPGTRLTVT.

This chain connects TRBV10-2 to TRBJ2-1, with 10 bases matching TRBD2. V shed 8 bases and J 2 bases; nucleotides not matched to a gene: 9. Looked up from germline, CDR1 is WSHSY and CDR2 is SAAADI. This CDR3 is built from 16 residues. The CDR3 region has the DNA TGCGCCAGCGGCGGTCGTAGCGGGAGGACCTACAATGAGCAGTTCTTC. It yields the protein CASGGRSGRTYNEQFF.

V and J are TRBV21-1 and TRBJ2-5; TRBD2, the table's D call, was not compared with the DNA. TRBV21-1 is a pseudogene segment. The length of the CDR3 is 17 residues. The CDR3, as DNA: TGTGCCAGCAGCCCCCGAGGTAGTACGAGGACTCGAGAGACCCAGTACTTC. Protein sequence: CASSPRGSTRTRETQYF.

The gene calls are TRBV7-6 and TRBJ2-7, with TRBD1 matching 9 bases. V lost 1 base and J lost 4; bases outside the gene matches: 2. The CDR3 is made up of 14 amino acids. The germline CDR1 and CDR2 sequences are SGHVS and FNYEAQ. CDR3 sequence reads: CASSLVGTGYEQYF. DNA for the CDR3: TGTGCCAGCAGCTTAGTCGGGACAGGGTACGAGCAGTACTTC.

The chain is built from TRBV11-2 and TRBJ1-1; TRBD1 might be the D (6 bases). Trimming took off 6 bases at V and 1 base at J, with 12 bases between the two ends. Germline-derived CDR1 and CDR2 are SGHAT and FQNNGV. This CDR3 is 14 amino acids long. CDR3 in amino acids: CASSLEGGNTEAFF. The CDR3 DNA reads as TGTGCCAGCAGTCTCGAGGGGGGGAACACTGAAGCTTTCTTT. The whole variable domain, remainder taken from reference TRBV11-2 and TRBJ1-1, is EAGVAQSPRYKIIEKRQSVAFWCNPISGHATLYWYQQILGQGPKLLIQFQNNGVVDDSQLPKDRFSAERLKGVDSTLKIQPAKLEDSAVYLCASSLEGGNTEAFFGQGTRLTVV.

The gene calls are TRBV14 and TRBJ1-4, with D possibly matching TRBD1 (5 bases). The CDR3 runs to 15 residues. V lost 5 bases, J lost 0 bases, and 10 bases lay in between. From germline, CDR1 is SGHDN and CDR2 FVKESK. CDR3 in DNA: TGTGCCAGCAGCTACCGACAGTCAACTAATGAAAAACTGTTTTTT. Translated, it gives CASSYRQSTNEKLFF.

DNA for the CDR3: TGTGCCAGCGGGCGTGGGGGGAGCACAGATACGCAGTATTTT. It specifies CASGRGGSTDTQYF. This chain links TRBV6-5 with TRBJ2-3; D is perhaps TRBD2 (6 bases). Germline V gene sequence: CDR1 MNHEY, CDR2 SVGAGI. Trimming took 8 bases from V and 0 from J, leaving 12 bases between them. The CDR3 runs to 14 residues.

V and J are TRBV25-1 and TRBJ2-1; 14 positions match TRBD2. Unmatched junction bases numbered 3, after V lost 8 bases and J lost 6 bases. This CDR3 comprises 14 residues. Germline values: CDR1 MGHDK, CDR2 SYGVNS. Here the CDR3 reads CASRLAGGINEQFF. The DNA for the CDR3 is TGTGCCAGCCGACTAGCGGGAGGGATCAATGAGCAGTTCTTC.

The V call is TRBV11-2, the J call TRBJ2-7, with a possible D match to TRBD2 (7 bases). The CDR3 contains 13 residues. In germline, CDR1 is SGHAT, CDR2 FQNNGV. V gave up 0 bases and J gave up 6 bases, with 9 bases separating them. CDR3 bases: TGTGCCAGCAGCTTAGATAGGGGGGGCGAGCAGTACTTC. It specifies CASSLDRGGEQYF.

The V gene is TRBV25-1, the J gene TRBJ2-1; D gene unclear. In germline, CDR1 is MGHDK, CDR2 SYGVNS. V lost 5 bases and J 0 bases, leaving 8 bases between the germline ends. This CDR3 region has 14 residues. CDR3 sequence reads: CASSKGSSYNEQFF. The CDR3, as DNA: TGTGCCAGCAGTAAAGGAAGCTCCTACAATGAGCAGTTCTTC.

The CDR3 DNA follows: TGTGCCAGCAGTTTGGCCGGGACGGTTACCTACGAGCAGTACTTC. The encoded protein is CASSLAGTVTYEQYF. The rearrangement joins TRBV27 to TRBJ2-7; the D call may be TRBD1 or TRBD2 (5 bases each). The length of the CDR3 is 15 residues. Per the germline V gene, CDR1 is MNHEY and CDR2 is SMNVEV (reference sequence). With 3 bases removed from V and 2 bases from J, the gap between germline ends came to 14 bases.

The CDR3 spells CASSLKDGGAAYEQYF. The CDR3 DNA reads TGTGCCAGCAGCCTAAAAGATGGGGGCGCTGCCTACGAGCAGTACTTC. The chain has TRBV16 and TRBJ2-7, with D perhaps TRBD1 (6 bases). Germline lookup yields CDR1 KGHSY and CDR2 FQNENV. With 4 bases removed from V and 2 bases from J, the gap between germline ends came to 18 bases. The CDR3 is made up of 16 amino acids.

V usage is TRBV28 and J usage is TRBJ2-1; 8 bases are shared with TRBD1. The junction had 5 bases not matched to a gene; V was cut back by 2 bases and J by 2 bases. Germline lookup yields CDR1 MDHEN and CDR2 SYDVKM. The CDR3 spans 16 residues. The CDR3 DNA follows: TGTGCCAGCAGTTTAACCCCGGACAGGGCCTACAATGAGCAGTTCTTC. It translates to CASSLTPDRAYNEQFF.

V is TRBV18 and J is TRBJ2-2; D gene ambiguous. The germline V gene has CDR1 KGHSH and CDR2 LQKENI. Trimming cost V 4 bases and J 7 bases, with 10 bases left between them. The CDR3 runs to 13 residues. The CDR3 loop reads CASSQSLGGELFF. DNA of the CDR3: TGTGCCAGCTCACAATCTCTGGGCGGGGAGCTGTTTTTT.

This sequence joins TRBV19 and TRBJ2-2; D is possibly TRBD1 (6 bases). The CDR3 runs to 13 residues. Looked up from germline, CDR1 is LNHDA and CDR2 is SQIVND (reference sequence). V lost 10 bases, J lost 5 bases, and 14 bases lay in between. CDR3 residues: CATNSGETGELFF. DNA for the CDR3: TGTGCCACCAACTCAGGGGAGACCGGGGAGCTGTTTTTT.

This chain uses TRBV4-1 with TRBJ1-5; D is unresolved. The V end lost 6 bases, the J end lost 7 bases, and 16 bases lay between the germline ends. Germline loops: CDR1 MGHRA, CDR2 YSYEKL. This CDR3 comprises 14 residues. CDR3 in DNA: TGCGCCAGCAGTACTAATACTAAGGCGCAGCCCCAGCATTTT. It encodes CASSTNTKAQPQHF.

The genes are TRBV6-4 and TRBJ2-3; D is possibly TRBD1 or TRBD2 (6 bases each). This CDR3 contains 14 residues. The V end was cut by 4 bases, the J end by 2 bases, with 10 bases between. Per the germline V gene, CDR1 is MRHNA and CDR2 is SNTAGT. CDR3 nucleotide sequence: TGTGCCAGCAGTGGGGGGGCTGACACAGATACGCAGTATTTT. Protein: CASSGGADTDTQYF.

The chain recombines TRBV9 with TRBJ2-6; D may be TRBD1 (6 bases). Germline loops: CDR1 SGDLS, CDR2 YYNGEE. The CDR3 totals 17 residues. V was pared by 2 bases and J by 1 base, with 13 bases between. The CDR3 nucleotides are TGTGCCAGCAGCGTCGGACAGCTTAATTCTGGGGCCAACGTCCTGACTTTC. Protein: CASSVGQLNSGANVLTF.

The chain uses TRBV28 and TRBJ2-1; 9 bases agree with TRBD2. V shed 5 bases and J 4 bases; nucleotides not matched to a gene: 9. CDR3 length equals 16 residues. In germline, CDR1 is MDHEN, CDR2 SYDVKM. This CDR3 reads CASSLRLAELYNEQFF. CDR3 nucleotides: TGTGCCAGCAGTCTCCGACTAGCGGAGCTATACAATGAGCAGTTCTTC.

This sequence joins TRBV29-1 and TRBJ2-7; 7 bases fit TRBD2. The germline CDR1 and CDR2 sequences are SQVTM and ANQGSEA. The CDR3 is made up of 14 amino acids. The junction had 14 bases not matched to a gene; V was cut back by 6 bases and J by 6 bases. CDR3 region: CSVQLADPRTEQYF. DNA of the CDR3: TGCAGCGTCCAGCTAGCGGATCCCCGGACCGAGCAGTACTTC.

The V and J genes are TRBV14 and TRBJ2-1; TRBD2 aligns across 9 bases. Unmatched junction bases numbered 3, after V lost 1 base and J lost 14 bases. There are 12 residues in the CDR3. Germline V gives CDR1 SGHDN, CDR2 FVKESK. CDR3 loop: CASSQGSGRKFF. Here the CDR3 DNA reads TGTGCCAGCAGCCAAGGAAGCGGGAGGAAGTTCTTC.

About this clone: A read error may produce the germline difference seen at one junction end. This chain joins TRBV6-4 and TRBJ2-7; D ambiguous. The CDR3 is made up of 8 amino acids. Germline V gene data show CDR1 as MRHNA and CDR2 as SNTAGT. Written as DNA, the CDR3 is TGTGCCAGCAGTGACTCAAACTTC. This encodes CASSDSNF.

To note about this clone: Here the CDR3 omits its conserved ending phenylalanine or tryptophan, so a read error is the likely source. CDR3 amino acids: CASSLSRTGGINEQYL. The CDR3 region has the DNA TGTGCCAGCAGTTTATCCAGGACAGGGGGAATAAACGAGCAGTACCTC. J is TRBJ2-7 and V is TRBV27, with 10 bases matching TRBD1. The CDR3 totals 16 residues. Germline V CDR1 and CDR2: MNHEY, SMNVEV (reference sequence). Trimming at V came to 0 bases and at J to 5 bases, leaving 7 bases not matched to a gene.

This clone was seen just once. The V and J genes are TRBV7-2 and TRBJ2-1; D not certain. This CDR3 contains 15 residues. V dropped 5 bases and J dropped 5 bases, with 16 bases sitting between them. The germline V gene has CDR1 SGHTA and CDR2 FQGNSA. The CDR3 DNA is TGTGCCAGCAGCCAGAGAGAGGAGTACGACAATGAGCAGTTCTTC. Protein product: CASSQREEYDNEQFF.

The chain couples TRBV5-8 to TRBJ2-5, with 8 bases fitting TRBD1. The CDR3 has 14 amino acids. V gave up 3 bases and J gave up 4 bases; unmatched junction bases: 5. Per the germline V gene, CDR1 is SGHTS and CDR2 is YDEGEE. The CDR3 is CASSSAGGRETQYF. CDR3 sequence (DNA): TGTGCCAGCAGCTCAGCAGGGGGCCGAGAGACCCAGTACTTC. Using reference TRBV5-8 and TRBJ2-5 for the parts outside the CDR3, the full variable domain is EAGVTQSPTHLIKTRGQQATLRCSPISGHTSVYWYQQALGLGLQFLLWYDEGEERNRGNFPPRFSGRQFPNYSSELNVNALELEDSALYLCASSSAGGRETQYFGPGTRLLVL.

This chain joins TRBV27 and TRBJ2-7; D may be TRBD2 (6 bases). This CDR3 comprises 19 residues. Between the trimmed V and J ends, which lost 3 bases and 2 bases, there was a span of 26 bases. Germline CDR1 is MNHEY and CDR2 is SMNVEV (reference sequence). CDR3 protein: CASSLWGIGGGGLTYEQYF. DNA of the CDR3: TGTGCCAGCAGTTTGTGGGGAATTGGGGGAGGAGGATTGACCTACGAGCAGTACTTC.

The chain employs TRBV11-3 and TRBJ2-7; unclear D gene. Trimming stripped 4 bases from V and 6 bases from J, with 10 bases between. The CDR3 contains 12 residues. Germline lookup yields CDR1 SGHNT and CDR2 YENEEA. The CDR3 DNA sequence: TGTGCCAGCAGCTCCACAACATCCGAGCAGTACTTC. Its protein is CASSSTTSEQYF.